This T cell receptor (beta chain) was identified during a study of blood T cells in healthy people across ages. Next came a second PCR, run for about 7 to 12 cycles, which used a sample-barcoded 5' primer along with a J-beta primer mix. TCRdb passed the 5' RACE reads through MiXCR, listing each CDR3 protein once. Of some 1.7 million distinct CDR3 sequences listed, under 30% are singletons. CDR3 length: 15 amino acids. V gave up 3 bases and J gave up 4 bases; unmatched junction bases: 9. Germline V gene data show CDR1 as DFQATT and CDR2 as SNEGSKA (reference sequence). The sequenced sample consisted of blood. The genes are TRBV20-1 and TRBJ1-2, with 9 bases fitting TRBD1. The receptor's source is a woman aged 30 to 39 in good health. The chain's CDR3 is CSASDPGQGTYGYTF. The CDR3 DNA reads as TGCAGTGCTAGCGACCCGGGACAGGGAACCTATGGCTACACCTTC.